These T cell receptor beta chains were read from a single sample in a study of cytomegalovirus exposure and HLA in healthy donors. Using immunoSEQ multiplex PCR, the repertoire was profiled, and TCRdb retains in-frame clones only, with some absent. Of 200,000 or so clones listed, about 90% were seen once; the top ten hold 0.2% to 0.3%. The sequencing input was PBMCs. All receptors come from a girl less than two years old in good health and CMV-seronegative. Both conserved end residues are part of each CDR3. Fields, in order: J gene, clone size, D gene, V gene, CDR3 DNA, CDR3 protein. D genes are given only for firm matches. Clone sizes are given selectively: once, few, many, or a class where the clone is expanded.

>TRBJ2-5|-|TRBD1|TRBV5-1
TGCGCCAGCAGCTCCGGGACAGGAGCTACGGAGACCCAGTACTTC
CASSSGTGATETQYF
>TRBJ2-5|-|TRBD1|TRBV20-1
TGCAGTGCCAGGGGGCAAGAGACCCAGTACTTC
CSARGQETQYF
>TRBJ1-1|-|TRBD1|TRBV19
TGTGCCAGTAGCGGACAGGGGGCATACGCTGAAGCTTTCTTT
CASSGQGAYAEAFF
>TRBJ2-7|-|TRBD2|TRBV4-1
TGCGCCAGCAGCCAGACTAGCGGCTACGAGCAGTACTTC
CASSQTSGYEQYF
>TRBJ2-3|-|-|TRBV6-5
TGTGCCAGCAGTTACGTGGCGGGGGCGAGGGATACGCAGTATTTT
CASSYVAGARDTQYF
>TRBJ1-3|-|-|TRBV27
TGTGCCAGCACCTCGAGTGCCCTCTCTGGAAACACCATATATTTT
CASTSSALSGNTIYF
>TRBJ2-1|-|-|TRBV10-3
TGTGCCATCAGTGAGTCTGGTAGCTCCTACAATGAGCAGTTCTTC
CAISESGSSYNEQFF
>TRBJ2-7|few|-|TRBV21-1
TGTGCCAGCAGCAAAGACCACCGGGACAGTACCTACGAGCAGTACTTC
CASSKDHRDSTYEQYF
>TRBJ1-6|once|-|TRBV5-1
TGCGCCAGCAGCTTGGAGGCTACTAAACCCCTCCACTTT
CASSLEATKPLHF
>TRBJ2-3|-|TRBD2|TRBV2
TGTGCCAGCTCTAGACTAGCAGATAGCACAGATACGCAGTATTTT
CASSRLADSTDTQYF
>TRBJ2-3|-|TRBD1|TRBV9
TGTGCCAGCAGCGATAACATGGGACAGGGAGTTAGCACAGATACGCAGTATTTT
CASSDNMGQGVSTDTQYF
>TRBJ2-1|-|TRBD1|TRBV10-3
TGTGCCACAGGGGACAGCTACAATGAGCAGTTCTTC
CATGDSYNEQFF
>TRBJ2-7|-|-|TRBV29-1
TGCAGCGTTAAATCAAAGGGGCCTCTCTCCTACGAGCAGTACTTC
CSVKSKGPLSYEQYF
>TRBJ1-5|-|-|TRBV5-6
TGTGCCAGCCTTAATAGGGCAGGGCGAAATCAGCCCCAGCATTTT
CASLNRAGRNQPQHF
>TRBJ1-5|-|-|TRBV25-1
TGTGCCAGCAGTCTGGGGGGGAAAGATCAGCCCCAGCATTTT
CASSLGGKDQPQHF
>TRBJ2-5|-|TRBD2|TRBV11-2
TGTGCCAGCAGCTTAAATAGCGGGGGGACCCAAGAGACCCAGTACTTC
CASSLNSGGTQETQYF
>TRBJ2-2|once|-|TRBV9
TGTGCCAGCAGCTTAGATAGCGGTTATTACACCGGGGAGCTGTTTTTT
CASSLDSGYYTGELFF
>TRBJ2-7|-|TRBD2|TRBV2
TGTGCCAGCATTGCGGGCGGGGGTGTTGAGCAGTACTTC
CASIAGGGVEQYF
>TRBJ1-1|-|TRBD1|TRBV25-1
TGTGCCAGCAGTGCGTACAGGGGAAGTGGGGTAGCTTTCTTT
CASSAYRGSGVAFF
>TRBJ2-5|-|TRBD1|TRBV14
TGTGCCAGCAGCCGCTACCGGACAGGGACGGAGACCCAGTACTTC
CASSRYRTGTETQYF
>TRBJ2-1|-|-|TRBV12-5
TGTGCTAGTGGTTTGGGGGGGCCCAATGAGCAGTTCTTC
CASGLGGPNEQFF
>TRBJ2-2|-|-|TRBV7-9
TGTGCCAGCAGCCCCCAGGGGCGTAACACCGGGGAGCTGTTTTTT
CASSPQGRNTGELFF
>TRBJ2-1|once|TRBD2|TRBV7-8
TGTGCCAGCAGCTCGAGGTCAAGTAGGGGACTAGGGGGAACAATAAGGGTCAATGAGCAGTTCTTC
CASSSRSSRGLGGTIRVNEQFF
>TRBJ2-5|-|TRBD1|TRBV7-9
TGTGCCAGCAGCTTAGCAACCGGGACAGGGGGCGTAGCGTTAGAGACCCAGTACTTC
CASSLATGTGGVALETQYF
>TRBJ2-1|-|-|TRBV2
TGTGCCAGCAGTGAAGTCGTGCTAGCCAACTCCTACAATGAGCAGTTCTTC
CASSEVVLANSYNEQFF
>TRBJ2-6|-|TRBD1|TRBV5-6
TGTGCCAGCAGCCGGACAGGGGAGTTTATTGGGGCCAACGTCCTGACTTTC
CASSRTGEFIGANVLTF
>TRBJ2-5|-|-|TRBV19
TGTGCCAGTAGTTCCCAACTTTATGGTAGTGGGACCCAGTACTTC
CASSSQLYGSGTQYF
>TRBJ1-5|-|-|TRBV5-5
TGTGCCAGCAGCTATATATCTAGCAATCAGCCCCAGCATTTT
CASSYISSNQPQHF